Below are 17 T cell receptor beta chains sequenced from a single sample in a study of T cell repertoires in cytomegalovirus infection. These receptors' antigens are unknown. MiXCR was run by TCRdb on the reads, yielding one entry per CDR3 protein. The sample shows some 480,000 distinct CDR3 sequences, 30% to 40% of them seen only once. The specimen comprised cultured PBMCs, sampled from culture after CMV antigen stimulation. These receptors were taken from a human donor in good health (CMV status not recorded). Some clones in this sample may be carry-over from other donors' samples.

This clonotype has just a few counts. The chain joins TRBV7-2 to TRBJ2-7; D is unclear. The CDR3 sequence is 12 residues long. The germline gives CDR1 SGHTA, CDR2 FQGNSA. V lost 5 bases to trimming and J lost 4 bases, with 9 bases between them. CDR3 nucleotide sequence: TGTGCCAGCAGCCGCCCCCGTTACGAGCAGTACTTC. Its translation is CASSRPRYEQYF. Looking up the rest from reference TRBV7-2 and TRBJ2-7 gives the full variable domain: GAGVSQSPSNKVTEKGKDVELRCDPISGHTALYWYRQSLGQGLEFLIYFQGNSAPDKSGLPSDRFSAERTGGSVSTLTIQRTQQEDSAVYLCASSRPRYEQYFGPGTRLTVT.

This chain uses TRBV7-2 with TRBJ2-7, with 8 bases aligning to TRBD2. CDR1 is SGHTA, CDR2 FQGNSA, per germline. The trim removed 5 bases at V and 3 bases at J, leaving 6 bases unmatched. This CDR3 is 14 amino acids long. This CDR3 is CASSPGLGRYEQYF. The CDR3 DNA is TGTGCCAGCAGCCCGGGACTAGGGCGCTACGAGCAGTACTTC. The variable domain in full, with the rest retrieved from reference TRBV7-2 and TRBJ2-7, is GAGVSQSPSNKVTEKGKDVELRCDPISGHTALYWYRQSLGQGLEFLIYFQGNSAPDKSGLPSDRFSAERTGGSVSTLTIQRTQQEDSAVYLCASSPGLGRYEQYFGPGTRLTVT.

The CDR3: CASSALTGWDTEAFF. The CDR3 bases are TGTGCCAGCAGCGCCCTGACAGGGTGGGACACTGAAGCTTTCTTT. The genes are TRBV9 and TRBJ1-1; 7 positions match TRBD1. CDR3 size: 15 residues. From germline, CDR1 is SGDLS and CDR2 YYNGEE. Trimming at V came to 3 bases and at J to 3 bases, leaving 8 bases not matched to a gene.

This clonotype was counted a few times. This rearrangement joins TRBV12-3 or TRBV12-4 to TRBJ1-3; tentative D call: TRBD1 (6 bases). The CDR3 is 15 amino acids. Trimming removed 6 bases from V and 4 bases from J, with 16 bases in between. The CDR3 DNA follows: TGTGCCAGCAGCTTTACAGGGTTCCCCGGAAACACCATATATTTT. Amino acid sequence: CASSFTGFPGNTIYF.

The chain carries TRBV7-2 and TRBJ2-5; D is perhaps TRBD1 (6 bases). CDR3 length: 16 residues. Germline V CDR1 and CDR2: SGHTA, FQGNSA. The ends were cut back, 6 bases at V and 3 bases at J, with 20 bases in the middle. The CDR3 DNA reads TGTGCCAGCAGGAGAGCCCTGCAGGGGAGAGAAGAGACCCAGTACTTC. Protein sequence: CASRRALQGREETQYF.

This clonotype appeared many times. The chain couples TRBV7-2 to TRBJ2-1; TRBD2 aligns across 9 bases. The germline V gene has CDR1 SGHTA and CDR2 FQGNSA. Losses at the gene ends were 0 bases for V and 9 bases for J; bases not matched to a gene: 12. The CDR3 is 17 amino acids. CDR3 DNA: TGTGCCAGCAGCTTAGCGAAAGCGGGAGGAAATGGGGGTGAGCAGTTCTTC. Protein: CASSLAKAGGNGGEQFF.

This clonotype was seen a few times. The chain recombines TRBV12-3 or TRBV12-4 with TRBJ2-7; 8 nucleotides match TRBD1. CDR3 size: 14 residues. The V gene end was trimmed by 3 bases and the J gene end by 6 bases; junction bases not matched to a gene: 7. The CDR3 reads CASSLTGVPLEQYF. In nucleotides, the CDR3 is TGTGCCAGCAGTTTGACAGGGGTACCGCTCGAGCAGTACTTC.

This chain links TRBV7-2 with TRBJ2-7; D not certain. V lost 3 bases to trimming and J lost 3 bases, with 6 bases between them. This CDR3 has 12 residues. Germline values: CDR1 SGHTA, CDR2 FQGNSA. The CDR3 region has the DNA TGTGCCAGCAGCTTTCCCTACTACGAGCAGTACTTC. Protein sequence: CASSFPYYEQYF.

This clonotype showed up just once. The chain combines TRBV2 with TRBJ2-1, with TRBD1 matching 8 bases. From germline, CDR1 is SNHLY and CDR2 FYNNEI. V shed 7 bases and J 8 bases; nucleotides not matched to a gene: 4. The length of the CDR3 is 12 residues. CDR3 amino acids: CASTGGGHEQFF. The CDR3 DNA follows: TGTGCCAGCACAGGGGGCGGCCATGAGCAGTTCTTC. The whole variable domain, filled in from reference TRBV2 and TRBJ2-1, reads EPEVTQTPSHQVTQMGQEVILRCVPISNHLYFYWYRQILGQKVEFLVSFYNNEISEKSEIFDDQFSVERPDGSNFTLKIRSTKLEDSAMYFCASTGGGHEQFFGPGTRLTVL.

Only a few counts were recorded for this clonotype. J is TRBJ1-5 and V is TRBV28; D is unresolved. The CDR3 has 14 amino acids. V lost 6 bases, J lost 1 base, and 10 bases lay in between. Per germline, CDR1 MDHEN and CDR2 SYDVKM. CDR3 sequence reads: CASRQGGSNQPQHF. In DNA form, the CDR3 reads TGTGCCAGCAGACAAGGAGGGAGCAATCAGCCCCAGCATTTT.

This clonotype was counted between two and nine times. The rearrangement links TRBV2 to TRBJ2-2; D unresolved. This CDR3 has 19 residues. With 5 bases removed from V and 0 bases from J, the gap between germline ends came to 22 bases. In germline, CDR1 is SNHLY, CDR2 FYNNEI. The CDR3 loop is CASSLLSASLPANTGELFF. The CDR3 DNA follows: TGTGCCAGCAGTTTGTTGAGTGCTTCCCTTCCCGCGAACACCGGGGAGCTGTTTTTT.

The chain combines TRBV28 with TRBJ2-3; tentative D call: TRBD2 (6 bases). This CDR3 is built from 16 residues. V lost 5 bases to trimming and J lost 2 bases, with 17 bases between them. The germline CDR1 and CDR2 sequences are MDHEN and SYDVKM. Here the CDR3 reads CASSPQVWGVTDTQYF. DNA for the CDR3: TGTGCCAGCAGTCCCCAGGTATGGGGGGTCACAGATACGCAGTATTTT.

The V gene is TRBV7-9, the J gene TRBJ1-2, with 10 bases aligning to TRBD1. The ends lost 2 bases at V and 0 bases at J; junction bases unmatched: 12. This CDR3 contains 19 residues. Germline V gene data show CDR1 as SEHNR and CDR2 as FQNEAQ (reference sequence). The CDR3 DNA sequence: TGTGCCAGCAGCTTACGGAACTCGGGACAGGGGATAGCTAACTATGGCTACACCTTC. It specifies CASSLRNSGQGIANYGYTF.

The rearrangement joins TRBV24-1 to TRBJ2-1; 9 bases fit TRBD1. The CDR3 contains 15 residues. The J segment lost 9 bases and the V segment lost 3 bases, leaving 8 bases of the junction unmatched. Germline CDR1 reads KGHDR; CDR2 reads SFDVKD. Written as DNA, the CDR3 is TGTGCCACCAGTGATCCCGGGACAGGGTATTTTGAGCAGTTCTTC. This sequence encodes CATSDPGTGYFEQFF.

This clonotype was observed a handful of times. The V gene is TRBV28, the J gene TRBJ1-1, with D perhaps TRBD1 (5 bases). This CDR3 is built from 14 residues. Germline V gene lookup returns CDR1 MDHEN and CDR2 SYDVKM. V lost 6 bases, J lost 6 bases, and 17 bases lay in between. The CDR3 DNA reads TGTGCCAGCAGCGGTTTGCAGGGTCGCGCTGAAGCTTTCTTT. This sequence encodes CASSGLQGRAEAFF.

The chain is built from TRBV12-3 or TRBV12-4 and TRBJ2-7, with TRBD1 matching 9 bases. V lost 7 bases to trimming and J lost 3 bases; unmatched junction nucleotides: 7. CDR3 length: 14 residues. CDR3 DNA: TGTGCCAGCAATCTACAGGGGGCGTTCTACGAGCAGTACTTC. Translation gives CASNLQGAFYEQYF.

The chain joins TRBV7-2 to TRBJ2-3, with D perhaps TRBD1 (5 bases). With 4 bases removed from V and 12 bases from J, the gap between germline ends came to 11 bases. CDR3 length: 11 amino acids. The germline V gene has CDR1 SGHTA and CDR2 FQGNSA. In DNA form, the CDR3 reads TGTGCCAGCAGCTACAGGAGCCCTCAGTATTTT. Its protein product is CASSYRSPQYF. Full variable domain (rest looked up from reference TRBV7-2 and TRBJ2-3): GAGVSQSPSNKVTEKGKDVELRCDPISGHTALYWYRQSLGQGLEFLIYFQGNSAPDKSGLPSDRFSAERTGGSVSTLTIQRTQQEDSAVYLCASSYRSPQYFGPGTRLTVL.